The 9 T cell receptor beta chains presented below share a single source sample, sequenced in a study of OX40 agonist ivuxolimab in advanced cancers. Profiling relied on immunoSEQ multiplex PCR, and the TCRdb table lists in-frame clones only, not all of them. The sample includes more than 75,000 clones, around 86% of them seen just once. Here the sequenced sample was CD4+ or CD8+ T cells sorted from blood, taken in a trial of the OX40 agonist ivuxolimab. These receptors were obtained from an adult with an advanced solid tumor such as melanoma, head and neck, liver or kidney cancer.

In DNA, the CDR3 is TGTGCCAGCAGCTTAAATGCGGTGACGAACACCGGGGAGCTGTTTTTT. It translates to CASSLNAVTNTGELFF. This chain links TRBV7-3 with TRBJ2-2, with D unclear. Germline loops: CDR1 SGHTA, CDR2 FQGTGA. The V end was cut by 1 base, the J end by 0 bases, with 9 bases between. The CDR3 extends over 16 amino acids. Full variable domain (rest looked up from reference TRBV7-3 and TRBJ2-2): GAGVSQTPSNKVTEKGKYVELRCDPISGHTALYWYRQSLGQGPEFLIYFQGTGAADDSGLPNDRFFAVRPEGSVSTLKIQRTERGDSAVYLCASSLNAVTNTGELFFGEGSRLTVL.

The V gene is TRBV19, the J gene TRBJ2-2; D gene unclear. The germline V gene has CDR1 LNHDA and CDR2 SQIVND (reference sequence). This CDR3 is built from 14 residues. Trimming cost V 4 bases and J 6 bases, with 12 bases left between them. This CDR3 is CASSSGLFPGELFF. Here the CDR3 DNA reads TGTGCCAGTAGTAGCGGATTGTTCCCCGGGGAGCTGTTTTTT.

The chain carries TRBV5-1 and TRBJ2-1; 7 nucleotides line up with TRBD1. Germline V gene sequence: CDR1 SGHRS, CDR2 YFSETQ. The CDR3 contains 16 residues. J was trimmed by 5 bases and V by 3 bases; bases with no gene match: 11. CDR3 residues: CASSWQHRGGNNEQFF. DNA for the CDR3: TGCGCCAGCAGCTGGCAGCACAGGGGTGGGAACAATGAGCAGTTCTTC. The full variable domain, in which reference TRBV5-1 and TRBJ2-1 provide the parts outside the CDR3, is KAGVTQTPRYLIKTRGQQVTLSCSPISGHRSVSWYQQTPGQGLQFLFEYFSETQRNKGNFPGRFSGRQFSNSRSEMNVSTLELGDSALYLCASSWQHRGGNNEQFFGPGTRLTVL.

On this clone itself: This specimen includes other DNA sequences encoding the same CDR3. The chain has TRBV19 and TRBJ1-2, with D hard to call. The V and J ends lost 4 bases and 1 base respectively, with 10 bases between them. Germline assignment: CDR1 LNHDA and CDR2 SQIVND (reference sequence). This CDR3 has 14 residues. Here the CDR3 DNA reads TGTGCCAGTAGTAACCGGGAGGGTAACTATGGCTACACCTTC. Translated: CASSNREGNYGYTF. Based on the CDR3 plus reference TRBV19 and TRBJ1-2, the full variable domain is DGGITQSPKYLFRKEGQNVTLSCEQNLNHDAMYWYRQDPGQGLRLIYYSQIVNDFQKGDIAEGYSVSREKKESFPLTVTSAQKNPTAFYLCASSNREGNYGYTFGSGTRLTVV.

This clone showed up just a few times. The gene calls are TRBV14 and TRBJ1-2, with 9 bases identical to TRBD1. The CDR3 consists of 13 residues. In germline, CDR1 is SGHDN, CDR2 FVKESK. Trimming took 4 bases from V and 7 from J; bases not matched to a gene: 4. This CDR3 is CASSLRTGAGYTF. The CDR3 nucleotides read TGTGCCAGCAGCCTACGGACAGGGGCTGGCTACACCTTC.

The chain joins TRBV9 to TRBJ2-3; 8 bases are a match to TRBD1. The germline gives CDR1 SGDLS, CDR2 YYNGEE. With V trimmed by 0 bases and J by 2 bases, 2 bases remained unmatched. The CDR3 runs to 15 residues. CDR3 region: CASSVDRGDTDTQYF. The CDR3 DNA sequence: TGTGCCAGCAGCGTAGACAGGGGGGACACAGATACGCAGTATTTT. Based on the CDR3 plus reference TRBV9 and TRBJ2-3, the full variable domain is DSGVTQTPKHLITATGQRVTLRCSPRSGDLSVYWYQQSLDQGLQFLIQYYNGEERAKGNILERFSAQQFPDLHSELNLSSLELGDSALYFCASSVDRGDTDTQYFGPGTRLTVL.

The rearrangement joins TRBV5-1 to TRBJ2-3; D uncertain. Trimming removed 3 bases at V and 4 bases at J, with 15 bases between. Germline CDR1 reads SGHRS; CDR2 reads YFSETQ. The CDR3 spans 15 residues. CDR3: CASSWSSQSADTQYF. The CDR3 region has the DNA TGCGCCAGCAGCTGGAGCTCCCAGTCTGCAGATACGCAGTATTTT.

The V and J genes are TRBV5-6 and TRBJ1-1; 7 nucleotides align to TRBD1. CDR3 length: 15 amino acids. CDR1 and CDR2 (germline): SGHDT, YYEEEE. The ends lost 4 bases at V and 2 bases at J; junction bases unmatched: 8. This CDR3 is CASSESGTANTEAFF. In nucleotides, the CDR3 is TGTGCCAGCAGCGAAAGCGGGACAGCTAACACTGAAGCTTTCTTT.

CDR3 DNA sequence: TGTGCCAGCAGTGTCATGGTCTCCTACGAGCAGTACTTC. Protein sequence: CASSVMVSYEQYF. This chain links TRBV6-1 with TRBJ2-7; D remains unclear. V was cut by 4 bases and J by 0 bases, with 7 bases left in between. The CDR3 has 13 residues. Per the germline V gene, CDR1 is MNHNS and CDR2 is SASEGT.